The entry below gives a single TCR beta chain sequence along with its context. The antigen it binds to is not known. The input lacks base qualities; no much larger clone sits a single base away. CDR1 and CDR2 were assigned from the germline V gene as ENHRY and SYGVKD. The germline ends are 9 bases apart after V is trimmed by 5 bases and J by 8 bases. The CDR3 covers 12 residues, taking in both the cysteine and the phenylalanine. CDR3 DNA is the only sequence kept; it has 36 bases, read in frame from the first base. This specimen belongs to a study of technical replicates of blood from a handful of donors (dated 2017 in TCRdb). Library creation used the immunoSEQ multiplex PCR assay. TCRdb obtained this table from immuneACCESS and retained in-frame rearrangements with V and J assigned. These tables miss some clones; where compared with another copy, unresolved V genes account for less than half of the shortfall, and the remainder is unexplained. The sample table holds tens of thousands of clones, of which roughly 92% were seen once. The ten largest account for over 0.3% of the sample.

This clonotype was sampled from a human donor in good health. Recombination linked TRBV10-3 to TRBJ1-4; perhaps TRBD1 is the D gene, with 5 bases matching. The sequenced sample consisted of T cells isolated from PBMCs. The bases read TGTGCCATCAGTCCAGGGAAGGAAAAACTGTTTTTT. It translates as CAISPGKEKLFF.